One and the same sample provided the 7 T cell receptor beta chains below, sequenced in a study of blood T cell repertoires in COVID-19 (dated by TCRdb to 2020 to 2021). The library relied on the immunoSEQ multiplex PCR assay. TCRdb stores this immuneACCESS table with in-frame sequences only. Part of the clones is absent; in the studies checked, under half of the shortfall reflects unresolved V genes, and no reason is known for the rest. The sample table holds 350,000 to 450,000 clones, of which 75% to 90% were seen once. The ten largest clonotypes hold around 7.5% of the sample. The material sequenced was peripheral blood. These receptors were collected from a woman aged 60-70 years with COVID-19, enrolled during active disease.

The rearrangement links TRBV2 to TRBJ2-4, with a weak D call TRBD2 (7 bases). This CDR3 contains 13 residues. Germline CDR1 is SNHLY and CDR2 is FYNNEI. The V end was cut by 7 bases, the J end by 8 bases, with 15 bases between. Here the CDR3 DNA reads TGTGCCAGCATCGTTGGGGGGGCTGACATTCAGTACTTC. As protein: CASIVGGADIQYF.

The chain uses TRBV9 and TRBJ1-3; TRBD1 aligns across 8 bases. The V segment lost 6 bases and the J segment 3 bases; nucleotides outside the gene matches: 8. The germline gives CDR1 SGDLS, CDR2 YYNGEE. This CDR3 contains 15 residues. Here the CDR3 reads CASTLTGDLGNTIYF. As DNA, the CDR3 is TGTGCCAGCACCCTGACAGGGGACCTTGGAAACACCATATATTTT.

This chain connects TRBV23-1 to TRBJ1-2; 12 bases fit TRBD1. TRBV23-1 is an ORF; its function is uncertain. This CDR3 region has 18 residues. Trimming removed 3 bases from V and 1 base from J; junction bases left unmatched: 9. CDR3 amino acids: CASSHPRDRGPYNYGYTF. The CDR3, as DNA: TGCGCCAGCAGTCACCCCCGGGACAGGGGGCCCTATAACTATGGCTACACCTTC.

This clone showed up just once. The V gene is TRBV7-9, the J gene TRBJ2-1; 9 bases line up with TRBD2. Germline V gene lookup returns CDR1 SEHNR and CDR2 FQNEAQ (reference sequence). Trimming took 8 bases from V and 5 from J; bases not matched to a gene: 4. The CDR3 contains 13 residues. This chain's CDR3 is CASGGTSNNEQFF. CDR3 nucleotide sequence: TGTGCCAGCGGGGGGACTAGCAACAATGAGCAGTTCTTC.

This clone showed up just once. This sequence joins TRBV5-1 and TRBJ2-5, with a tentative D call TRBD2 (6 bases). V was trimmed by 1 base and J by 1 base, leaving 11 bases between them. This CDR3 spans 15 amino acids. Germline CDR1 SGHRS, CDR2 YFSETQ. The CDR3 coding sequence is TGCGCCAGCAGCTTGCTGGGGGGAAGCCAAGAGACCCAGTACTTC. Translated: CASSLLGGSQETQYF.

V gene TRBV11-3 combines with J gene TRBJ2-1; 7 positions match TRBD1. The CDR3 contains 15 residues. Germline V gives CDR1 SGHNT, CDR2 YENEEA. The trim removed 6 bases at V and 0 bases at J, leaving 5 bases unmatched. The DNA of the CDR3 is TGTGCCAGCAGTAAAACAGGGGACTCCTACAATGAGCAGTTCTTC. Its protein product is CASSKTGDSYNEQFF.

The chain employs TRBV2 and TRBJ1-1, with 8 bases aligning to TRBD1. The germline gives CDR1 SNHLY, CDR2 FYNNEI. Unmatched junction bases numbered 15, after V lost 3 bases and J lost 6 bases. CDR3 length: 17 amino acids. The CDR3 loop reads CASSDPAAQGAQAEAFF. The CDR3 DNA reads TGTGCCAGCAGTGATCCTGCGGCTCAGGGGGCGCAGGCTGAAGCTTTCTTT.